The entry that follows covers one T cell receptor (beta chain) sequence. Its antigen is not identified. Amplification of TCR beta CDR3 regions used RNA as the template. TCR CDR3 underwent first-round RT-PCR with the HTBI primer set. Each CDR3 protein is one row after TCRdb ran MiXCR on the multiplex PCR reads. The table shows about 600,000 distinct CDR3 sequences, with approximately 14% occurring only once. The germline gives CDR1 KGHDR, CDR2 SFDVKD. Trimming pared 4 bases from V and 5 bases from J, leaving 16 bases between. The CDR3 length is 15 residues. The data derive from a study of T cells in Graves' hyperthyroidism and ophthalmopathy. Whole-study findings and limits: Ophthalmopathy could be told apart from stable hyperthyroidism with a 13 V-J model. Blood also held most thyroid clonotypes expanded beyond 0.001.

Patients were excluded for uncontrolled infection, other autoimmune disease, pregnancy or lactation. Diagnosis relied on clinical symptoms, serum thyroxine and TRAb, thyroid ultrasound and orbital computed tomography. The sequenced sample was blood. The chain uses TRBV24-1 and TRBJ1-2, with D perhaps matching TRBD1 (5 bases). This TCR derives from a woman under 30 with Graves' ophthalmopathy. The CDR3 coding sequence is TGTGCCACCAGTGAATCAGACGGGGGGATTTATGGCTACACCTTC. It translates to CATSESDGGIYGYTF.